These 2 T cell receptor beta chains were sequenced from one sample in a study of blood T cell repertoires in COVID-19. Method: immunoSEQ multiplex PCR; TCRdb's copy keeps in-frame clones and lacks some. The table includes roughly 70,000 clones, 76% detected once. The sample consisted of peripheral blood. These receptors came from a man between 60 and 70 years old with COVID-19, enrolled during active disease.

V is TRBV11-3 and J is TRBJ1-2, with 7 bases matching TRBD1. Germline CDR1 reads SGHNT; CDR2 reads YENEEA. Trimming at V came to 5 bases and at J to 12 bases, leaving 18 bases not matched to a gene. The CDR3 is 15 amino acids. For the CDR3, the DNA is TGTGCCAGCAGCCCCCTCGGAGGGGGCGGCTTTGGGGACACCTTC. Protein: CASSPLGGGGFGDTF.

This chain links TRBV25-1 with TRBJ1-2; possible D gene TRBD1, 6 bases. The V end lost 1 base, the J end lost 8 bases, and 17 bases lay between the germline ends. Germline CDR1 reads MGHDK; CDR2 reads SYGVNS. The CDR3 has 15 amino acids. The CDR3 loop is CASSESRTATRGYTF. DNA of the CDR3: TGTGCCAGCAGTGAATCCCGGACAGCGACGCGCGGCTACACCTTC.